Described below is a single TCR beta chain sequence and its context. These data come from a study of blood T cell repertoires in COVID-19. J gave up 8 bases and V 7 bases, and 10 bases lay outside the gene matches. This CDR3 comprises 13 residues. Sequencing used immunoSEQ multiplex PCR; TCRdb keeps in-frame clones, though not all of them. In the table there are 170,000 or so clones, about 82% of which are singletons. This chain uses TRBV12-3 or TRBV12-4 with TRBJ1-2, with TRBD1 matching over 7 bases. The receptor was isolated from a man aged 65 to 85 with active or convalescent COVID-19. Sequencing was performed on peripheral blood. CDR3 in DNA: TGTGCCAGCAAAGGGGGCGACTGGATGGGCTACACCTTC. Translation gives CASKGGDWMGYTF.